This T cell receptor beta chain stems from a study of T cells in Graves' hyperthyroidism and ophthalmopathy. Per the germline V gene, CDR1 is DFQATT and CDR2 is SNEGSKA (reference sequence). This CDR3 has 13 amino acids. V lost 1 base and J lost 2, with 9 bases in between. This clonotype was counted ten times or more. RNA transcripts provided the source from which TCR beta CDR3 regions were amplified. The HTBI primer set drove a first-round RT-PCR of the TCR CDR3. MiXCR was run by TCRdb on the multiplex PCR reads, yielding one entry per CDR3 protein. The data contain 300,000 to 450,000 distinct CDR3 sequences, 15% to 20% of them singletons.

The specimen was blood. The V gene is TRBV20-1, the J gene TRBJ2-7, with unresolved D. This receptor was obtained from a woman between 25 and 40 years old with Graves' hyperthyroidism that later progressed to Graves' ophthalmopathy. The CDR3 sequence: CSARGLDTYEQYF. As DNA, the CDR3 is TGCAGTGCTAGAGGTCTAGATACCTACGAGCAGTACTTC.